This is a list of T cell receptor beta chains from one sample in a study of blood T cell repertoires in COVID-19. Data came from immunoSEQ multiplex PCR; TCRdb stores just in-frame clones and leaves some out. Seen here are approximately 25,000 clones, roughly 79% observed once, and the top ten hold over 6.5%. The sample consisted of peripheral blood. The receptors were gathered from a man aged 45 to 65 with COVID-19, enrolled during active disease. The conserved cysteine and the conserved F or W are not part of the CDR3 here. The D gene is left open where the match is weak.

CDR3 length: 12; D gene: TRBD2; J gene: TRBJ2-1; V gene: TRBV19; CDR3 protein: ASSSRTSPDEQF
CDR3 length: 13; D gene: TRBD2; J gene: TRBJ2-5; V gene: TRBV27; CDR3 protein: ASSLGAGGGETQY
CDR3 length: 16; D gene: TRBD2; J gene: TRBJ2-3; V gene: TRBV9; CDR3 protein: ASSVVDRAGEGTDTQY
CDR3 length: 11; D gene: .; J gene: TRBJ1-1; V gene: TRBV2; CDR3 protein: ASRRALNTEAF
CDR3 length: 11; D gene: TRBD1; J gene: TRBJ1-2; V gene: TRBV5-1; CDR3 protein: ASSPGQGWGYT
CDR3 length: 13; D gene: TRBD1; J gene: TRBJ1-2; V gene: TRBV24-1; CDR3 protein: ATSDWGQGLHGYT
CDR3 length: 15; D gene: TRBD1; J gene: TRBJ1-2; V gene: TRBV9; CDR3 protein: ASSLRDRMPLYYGYT
CDR3 length: 12; D gene: .; J gene: TRBJ1-6; V gene: TRBV5-1; CDR3 protein: ASSLARDGTPLH
CDR3 length: 10; D gene: TRBD2; J gene: TRBJ2-7; V gene: TRBV6-5; CDR3 protein: ASNPGGYEQY
CDR3 length: 13; D gene: TRBD1; J gene: TRBJ1-1; V gene: TRBV27; CDR3 protein: ASSFGPTGDAEAF
CDR3 length: 13; D gene: TRBD1; J gene: TRBJ2-7; V gene: TRBV5-1; CDR3 protein: ASSEGTESSYEQY
CDR3 length: 10; D gene: .; J gene: TRBJ1-5; V gene: TRBV10-3; CDR3 protein: AISNTNQPQH
CDR3 length: 11; D gene: .; J gene: TRBJ1-5; V gene: TRBV27; CDR3 protein: ASGQSRTQPQH
CDR3 length: 9; D gene: .; J gene: TRBJ1-1; V gene: TRBV12-3/TRBV12-4; CDR3 protein: ASSLWLEAF
CDR3 length: 13; D gene: TRBD2; J gene: TRBJ2-1; V gene: TRBV24-1; CDR3 protein: ATSDPGGSIDEQF
CDR3 length: 14; D gene: TRBD2; J gene: TRBJ2-3; V gene: TRBV5-4; CDR3 protein: ASSFGLAGEADTQY
CDR3 length: 13; D gene: .; J gene: TRBJ1-5; V gene: TRBV2; CDR3 protein: ASSGGRGHNQPQH
CDR3 length: 14; D gene: TRBD1; J gene: TRBJ1-2; V gene: TRBV2; CDR3 protein: ASSESYGTGGPGYT
CDR3 length: 11; D gene: .; J gene: TRBJ1-1; V gene: TRBV12-3/TRBV12-4; CDR3 protein: ASSIQGSTEAF
CDR3 length: 13; D gene: TRBD1; J gene: TRBJ2-1; V gene: TRBV9; CDR3 protein: ASSSRQGGYNEQF
CDR3 length: 11; D gene: .; J gene: TRBJ2-7; V gene: TRBV7-9; CDR3 protein: ASSNALGYEQY
CDR3 length: 14; D gene: TRBD1; J gene: TRBJ2-6; V gene: TRBV19; CDR3 protein: ASTPGGAAGANVLT
CDR3 length: 12; D gene: TRBD1; J gene: TRBJ2-3; V gene: TRBV9; CDR3 protein: ASSPGQGWNTQY
CDR3 length: 15; D gene: TRBD1; J gene: TRBJ1-6; V gene: TRBV5-4; CDR3 protein: ASSLEPGQGAGSPLH
CDR3 length: 13; D gene: TRBD1; J gene: TRBJ1-5; V gene: TRBV7-8; CDR3 protein: ASSPGQGLYQPQH
CDR3 length: 13; D gene: .; J gene: TRBJ1-1; V gene: TRBV11-3; CDR3 protein: ASSGGVVSISEAF
CDR3 length: 12; D gene: TRBD1; J gene: TRBJ1-4; V gene: TRBV28; CDR3 protein: ASSSGQMNEKLF
CDR3 length: 12; D gene: .; J gene: TRBJ1-2; V gene: TRBV11-2; CDR3 protein: ASSLVPGYYGYT
CDR3 length: 13; D gene: TRBD2; J gene: TRBJ2-1; V gene: TRBV6-1; CDR3 protein: ASSETLAGSNEQF
CDR3 length: 11; D gene: .; J gene: TRBJ2-3; V gene: TRBV18; CDR3 protein: ASSPSSTDTQY
CDR3 length: 11; D gene: .; J gene: TRBJ1-2; V gene: TRBV2; CDR3 protein: ASSGGKDYGYT
CDR3 length: 14; D gene: .; J gene: TRBJ1-3; V gene: TRBV19; CDR3 protein: ASRGGQGLGGDTIY
CDR3 length: 12; D gene: .; J gene: TRBJ1-5; V gene: TRBV6-6; CDR3 protein: ASSLARGLEPQH
CDR3 length: 12; D gene: TRBD1; J gene: TRBJ1-6; V gene: TRBV28; CDR3 protein: ASSEGQGNSPLH
CDR3 length: 9; D gene: .; J gene: TRBJ2-2; V gene: TRBV24-1; CDR3 protein: ATSDYGGLV
CDR3 length: 15; D gene: TRBD2; J gene: TRBJ2-7; V gene: TRBV4-1; CDR3 protein: ASSQDLFGLGAYEQY
CDR3 length: 12; D gene: .; J gene: TRBJ1-5; V gene: TRBV4-1; CDR3 protein: ASSQGPQNQPQH
CDR3 length: 9; D gene: .; J gene: TRBJ2-3; V gene: TRBV6-2/TRBV6-3; CDR3 protein: ASSFLDTQY
CDR3 length: 11; D gene: TRBD1; J gene: TRBJ2-5; V gene: TRBV30; CDR3 protein: AWGITGGETQY
CDR3 length: 13; D gene: TRBD1; J gene: TRBJ1-1; V gene: TRBV6-6; CDR3 protein: ASILGQGLNTEAF
CDR3 length: 9; D gene: .; J gene: TRBJ1-5; V gene: TRBV28; CDR3 protein: ASSFEGVMS
CDR3 length: 17; D gene: .; J gene: TRBJ2-1; V gene: TRBV5-1; CDR3 protein: ASSLGYASGLPIYNEQF
CDR3 length: 14; D gene: .; J gene: TRBJ1-1; V gene: TRBV18; CDR3 protein: ASSPFAGAMNTEAF
CDR3 length: 13; D gene: TRBD2; J gene: TRBJ2-2; V gene: TRBV10-3; CDR3 protein: AISGGLAGAGELF
CDR3 length: 11; D gene: .; J gene: TRBJ2-2; V gene: TRBV25-1; CDR3 protein: ASTIGEAGELF
CDR3 length: 10; D gene: .; J gene: TRBJ2-3; V gene: TRBV10-3; CDR3 protein: AISESSDTQY
CDR3 length: 15; D gene: TRBD2; J gene: TRBJ2-1; V gene: TRBV7-8; CDR3 protein: ASSSKMGLAGRPEQF
CDR3 length: 13; D gene: .; J gene: TRBJ1-3; V gene: TRBV10-3; CDR3 protein: AISESEASGNTIY
CDR3 length: 10; D gene: .; J gene: TRBJ1-1; V gene: TRBV12-3/TRBV12-4; CDR3 protein: ASSSQNTEAF
CDR3 length: 14; D gene: .; J gene: TRBJ1-1; V gene: TRBV11-2; CDR3 protein: ASSLDESLMNTEAF